The sequence of this T cell receptor (beta chain) was determined in a study of glioma-infiltrating T cells. The CDR3 has 16 amino acids. CDR1 and CDR2 from the germline V gene are LNHDA and SQIVND (reference sequence). The J segment lost 4 bases and the V segment lost 6 bases, leaving 11 bases of the junction unmatched. Amplification of TCR alpha and beta CDR3 regions from RNA used iRepertoire nested multiplex PCR. TCRdb itself ran the multiplex PCR reads through MiXCR, one entry per CDR3 protein. The table lists approximately 90,000 distinct CDR3 sequences, 20% to 25% of them singletons. What was sequenced was glioma tissue, nonneoplastic brain tissue, or PBMCs (not recorded which). This sequence was found in a human donor with low-grade glioma or glioblastoma, undergoing nonglioma brain surgery, or in good health (not recorded which). The rearrangement joins TRBV19 to TRBJ2-3; TRBD1 aligns across 9 bases. This chain's CDR3 is CASRSSRTGEPDTQYF. The CDR3 DNA reads TGTGCCAGTAGGAGTTCCCGGACAGGGGAGCCAGATACGCAGTATTTT. Supplemented by reference TRBV19 and TRBJ2-3, the full variable domain reads DGGITQSPKYLFRKEGQNVTLSCEQNLNHDAMYWYRQDPGQGLRLIYYSQIVNDFQKGDIAEGYSVSREKKESFPLTVTSAQKNPTAFYLCASRSSRTGEPDTQYFGPGTRLTVL.